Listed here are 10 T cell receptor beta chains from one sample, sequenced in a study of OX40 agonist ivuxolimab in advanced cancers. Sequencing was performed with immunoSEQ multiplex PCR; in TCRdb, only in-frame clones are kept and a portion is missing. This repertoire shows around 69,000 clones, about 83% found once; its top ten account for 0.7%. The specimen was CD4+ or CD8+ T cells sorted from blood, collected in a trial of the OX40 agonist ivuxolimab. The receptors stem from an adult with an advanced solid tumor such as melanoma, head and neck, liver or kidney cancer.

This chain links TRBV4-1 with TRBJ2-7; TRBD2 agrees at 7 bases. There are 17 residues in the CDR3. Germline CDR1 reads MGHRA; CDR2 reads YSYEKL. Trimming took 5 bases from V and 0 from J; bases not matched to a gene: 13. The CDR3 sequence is CASSRSPTSGASYEQYF. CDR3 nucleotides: TGCGCCAGCAGCAGGTCCCCAACCAGCGGGGCCTCCTACGAGCAGTACTTC.

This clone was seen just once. The CDR3 is CASSRTGLYGEQYF. CDR3 in DNA: TGTGCCAGCAGCAGGACAGGGCTTTATGGCGAGCAGTACTTC. The chain is built from TRBV7-9 and TRBJ2-7; 8 bases are shared with TRBD1. The germline CDR1 and CDR2 sequences are SEHNR and FQNEAQ (reference sequence). J gave up 6 bases and V 5 bases, and 9 bases lay outside the gene matches. CDR3 length equals 14 residues.

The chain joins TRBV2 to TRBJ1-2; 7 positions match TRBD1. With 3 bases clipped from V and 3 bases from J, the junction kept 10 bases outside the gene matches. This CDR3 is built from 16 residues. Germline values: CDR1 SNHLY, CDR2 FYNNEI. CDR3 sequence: CASSENIGRGDYGYTF. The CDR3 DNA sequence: TGTGCCAGCAGTGAGAATATCGGCAGGGGGGACTATGGCTACACCTTC.

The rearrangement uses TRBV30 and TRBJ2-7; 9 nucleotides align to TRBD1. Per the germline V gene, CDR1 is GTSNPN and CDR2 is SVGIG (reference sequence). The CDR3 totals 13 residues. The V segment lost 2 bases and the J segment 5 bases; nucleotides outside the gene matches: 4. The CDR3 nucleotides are TGTGCCTGGAGTACAGGGGGCTGGGACGAGCAGTACTTC. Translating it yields CAWSTGGWDEQYF.

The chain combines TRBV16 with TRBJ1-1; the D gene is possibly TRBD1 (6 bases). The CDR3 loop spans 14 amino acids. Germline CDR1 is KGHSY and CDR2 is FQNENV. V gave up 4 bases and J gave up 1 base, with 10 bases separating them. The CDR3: CASSLVDRNTEAFF. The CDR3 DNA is TGTGCCAGCAGCCTCGTGGACAGGAACACTGAAGCTTTCTTT.

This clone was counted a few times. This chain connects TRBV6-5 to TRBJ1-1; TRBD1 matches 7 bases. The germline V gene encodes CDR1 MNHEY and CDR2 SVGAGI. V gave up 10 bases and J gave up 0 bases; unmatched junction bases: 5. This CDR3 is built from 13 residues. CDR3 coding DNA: TGTGCCACTTCGGGACAGCTGAACACTGAAGCTTTCTTT. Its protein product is CATSGQLNTEAFF.

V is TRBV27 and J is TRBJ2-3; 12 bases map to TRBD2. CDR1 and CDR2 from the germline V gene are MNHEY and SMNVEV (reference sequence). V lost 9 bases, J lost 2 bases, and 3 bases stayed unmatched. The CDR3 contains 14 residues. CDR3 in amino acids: CASTSGGPTDTQYF. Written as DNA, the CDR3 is TGTGCCAGTACTAGCGGGGGGCCCACAGATACGCAGTATTTT.

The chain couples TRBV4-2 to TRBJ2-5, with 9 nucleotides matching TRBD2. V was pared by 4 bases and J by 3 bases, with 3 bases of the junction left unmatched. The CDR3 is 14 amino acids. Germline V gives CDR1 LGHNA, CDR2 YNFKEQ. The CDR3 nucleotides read TGTGCCAGCAGCCCTAGCGGGGTAGAAGAGACCCAGTACTTC. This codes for CASSPSGVEETQYF.

This CDR3 reads CASSLAKAYEQYF. The CDR3 nucleotides are TGTGCCAGCAGCCTAGCGAAAGCCTACGAGCAGTACTTC. The V call is TRBV6-5, the J call TRBJ2-7, with a tentative D call TRBD2 (6 bases). This CDR3 is 13 amino acids long. Germline assignment: CDR1 MNHEY and CDR2 SVGAGI. V was shortened by 6 bases and J by 2 bases, with 11 bases between the two germline ends.

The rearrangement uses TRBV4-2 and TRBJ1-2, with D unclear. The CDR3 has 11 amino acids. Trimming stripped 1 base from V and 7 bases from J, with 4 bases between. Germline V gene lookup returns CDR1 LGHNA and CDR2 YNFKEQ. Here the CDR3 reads CASSQGFGYTF. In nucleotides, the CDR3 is TGTGCCAGCAGCCAAGGGTTTGGCTACACCTTC.